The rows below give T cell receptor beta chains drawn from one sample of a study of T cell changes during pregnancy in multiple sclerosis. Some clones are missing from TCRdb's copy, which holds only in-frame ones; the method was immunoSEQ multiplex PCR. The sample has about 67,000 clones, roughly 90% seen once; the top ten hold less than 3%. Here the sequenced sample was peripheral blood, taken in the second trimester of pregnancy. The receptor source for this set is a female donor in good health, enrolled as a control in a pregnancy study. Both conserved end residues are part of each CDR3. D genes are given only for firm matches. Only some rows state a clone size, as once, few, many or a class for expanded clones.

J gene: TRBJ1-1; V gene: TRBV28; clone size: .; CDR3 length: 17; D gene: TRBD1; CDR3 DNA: TGTGCCAGCAGTTTAACTTATTGGGACAGGGTCGGGGCTGAAGCTTTCTTT; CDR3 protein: CASSLTYWDRVGAEAFF
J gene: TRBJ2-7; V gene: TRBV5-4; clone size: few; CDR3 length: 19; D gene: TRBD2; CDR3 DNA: TGTGCCAGCAGCTCATTTAAACCCGGGACTAGCGGGAGTAGCTACGAGCAGTACTTC; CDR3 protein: CASSSFKPGTSGSSYEQYF
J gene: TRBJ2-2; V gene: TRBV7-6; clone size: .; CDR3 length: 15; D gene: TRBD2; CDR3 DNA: TGTGCCAGCAGCCCTAGCGGGAGTCTTACCGGGGAGCTGTTTTTT; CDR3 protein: CASSPSGSLTGELFF
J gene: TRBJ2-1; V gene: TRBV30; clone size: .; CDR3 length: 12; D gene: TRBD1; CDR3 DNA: TGTGCCTGGGCACAGGGGGCGGATGAGCAGTTCTTC; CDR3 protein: CAWAQGADEQFF
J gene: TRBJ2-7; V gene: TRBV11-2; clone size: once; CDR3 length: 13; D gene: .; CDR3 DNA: TGTGCCAGGACCGGGACTGCCCCCTACGAGCAGTACTTC; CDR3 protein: CARTGTAPYEQYF
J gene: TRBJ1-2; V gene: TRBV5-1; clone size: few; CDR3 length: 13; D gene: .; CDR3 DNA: TGCGCCAGCAGCTCTCAGTTGAACTATGGCTACACCTTC; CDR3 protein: CASSSQLNYGYTF
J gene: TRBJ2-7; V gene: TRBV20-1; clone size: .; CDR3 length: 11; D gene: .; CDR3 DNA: TGCAGTGCTGTCCCCGGTTACGAGCAGTACTTC; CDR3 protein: CSAVPGYEQYF
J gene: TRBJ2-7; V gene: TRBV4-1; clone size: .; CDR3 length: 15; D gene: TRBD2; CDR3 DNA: TGCGCCAGCAGCCACCGACTAGCGGGAAACTACGAGCAGTACTTC; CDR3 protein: CASSHRLAGNYEQYF
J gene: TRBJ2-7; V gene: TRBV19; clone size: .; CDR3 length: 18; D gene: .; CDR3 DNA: TGTGCCAGTAGTATAGAGTTCCGGGACTGGGGGAGCTCCTACGAGCAGTACTTC; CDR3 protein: CASSIEFRDWGSSYEQYF
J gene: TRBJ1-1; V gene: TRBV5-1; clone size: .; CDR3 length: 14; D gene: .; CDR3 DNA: TGCGCCAGCAGCTTGGCCCAGGGTGGCACTGAAGCTTTCTTT; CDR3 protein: CASSLAQGGTEAFF
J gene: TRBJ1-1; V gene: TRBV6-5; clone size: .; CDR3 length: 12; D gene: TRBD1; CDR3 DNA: TGTGCCAGCAGAACATGGACGGGACAGGCTTTCTTT; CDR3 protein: CASRTWTGQAFF
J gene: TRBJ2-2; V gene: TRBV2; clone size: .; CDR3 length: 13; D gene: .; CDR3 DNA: TGTGCCAGCACGCAGACTATCGCCGGGGAGCTGTTTTTT; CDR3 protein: CASTQTIAGELFF
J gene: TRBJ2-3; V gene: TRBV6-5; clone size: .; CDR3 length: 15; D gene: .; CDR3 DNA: TGTGCCAGCAGTTACGAGGGGGTTAGCACAGATACGCAGTATTTT; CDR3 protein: CASSYEGVSTDTQYF
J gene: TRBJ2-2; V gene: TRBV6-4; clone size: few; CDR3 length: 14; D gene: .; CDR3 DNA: TGTGCCAGCAGTGGTGCAACGGACACCGGGGAGCTGTTTTTT; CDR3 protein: CASSGATDTGELFF
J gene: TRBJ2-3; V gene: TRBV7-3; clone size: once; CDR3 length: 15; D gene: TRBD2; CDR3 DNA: TGTGCCAGCAGCCGAGCGGGAGAGGGTTCAGATACGCAGTATTTT; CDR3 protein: CASSRAGEGSDTQYF
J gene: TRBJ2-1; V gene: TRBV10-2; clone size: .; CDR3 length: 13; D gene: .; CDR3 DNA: TGCGCCAGCAGTGGGGGGCAGGGGGGTGAGCAGTTCTTC; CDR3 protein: CASSGGQGGEQFF
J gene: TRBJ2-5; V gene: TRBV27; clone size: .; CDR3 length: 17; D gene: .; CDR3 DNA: TGTGCCAGCAGCTTACCACGACAGATTGAAAGATGGGAGACCCAGTACTTC; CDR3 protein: CASSLPRQIERWETQYF
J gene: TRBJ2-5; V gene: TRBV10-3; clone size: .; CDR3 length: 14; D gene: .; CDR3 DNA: TGTGCCATCAGTGAGTCCGGGACTTGGGAGACCCAGTACTTC; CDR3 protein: CAISESGTWETQYF
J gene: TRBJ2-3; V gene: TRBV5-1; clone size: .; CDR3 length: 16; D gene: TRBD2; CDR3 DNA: TGCGCCAGCAGCCCGCGACTAGCGGGGTTTACAGATACGCAGTATTTT; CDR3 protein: CASSPRLAGFTDTQYF
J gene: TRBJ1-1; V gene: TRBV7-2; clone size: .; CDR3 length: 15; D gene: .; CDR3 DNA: TGTGCCAGCAGCTTACAGGGCGGACTGAACACTGAAGCTTTCTTT; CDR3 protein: CASSLQGGLNTEAFF
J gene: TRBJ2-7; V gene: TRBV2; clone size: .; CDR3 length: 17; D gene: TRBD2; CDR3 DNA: TGTGCCAGCAGCCCCACTAGCGGGGGCGGCTACTACTACGAGCAGTACTTC; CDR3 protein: CASSPTSGGGYYYEQYF
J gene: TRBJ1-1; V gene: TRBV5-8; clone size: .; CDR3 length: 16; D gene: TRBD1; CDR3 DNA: TGTGCCAGCAGCTTCGGGACAGGGTGGGAGGACACTGAAGCTTTCTTT; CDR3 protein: CASSFGTGWEDTEAFF
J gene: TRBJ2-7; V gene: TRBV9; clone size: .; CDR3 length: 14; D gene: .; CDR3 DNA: TGTGCCAGCAGCGTAGATTTGATCGGGTACGAGCAGTACTTC; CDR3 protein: CASSVDLIGYEQYF
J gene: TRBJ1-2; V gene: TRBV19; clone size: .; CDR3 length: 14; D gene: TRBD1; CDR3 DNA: TGTGCCAGTGGAGACAGGGGGCAAATCTATGGCTACACCTTC; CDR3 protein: CASGDRGQIYGYTF
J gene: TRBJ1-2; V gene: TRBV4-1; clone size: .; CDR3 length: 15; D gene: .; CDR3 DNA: TGCGCCAGCAGCCAAGATTTGAGTAGGGGTAACGGCTACACCTTC; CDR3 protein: CASSQDLSRGNGYTF